Listed below are T cell receptor beta chains from one sample, sequenced in a study of CD8 T cells in Susac syndrome. TCRdb processed the immunoSEQ multiplex PCR reads anew with MiXCR; each CDR3 protein has one entry. The profile shows some 300,000 distinct CDR3 sequences, 70% to 90% of them singletons. The sample consisted of CD8+ T cells from PBMCs. These TCRs come from a human donor with multiple sclerosis. Each CDR3 is given without its conserved first and last residue. The D gene is left open where the match is weak.

j_gene,d_gene,v_gene,CDR3aa
TRBJ1-2,TRBD1,TRBV7-9,ASSLGTGGTGGYT
TRBJ2-7,-,TRBV28,ASSSTSGTGFDEQY
TRBJ1-2,-,TRBV6-1,ASSEEGTGGYGYT
TRBJ1-2,TRBD1,TRBV27,ASSENRGRHGYT
TRBJ2-3,TRBD2,TRBV27,ASSLVLEREANTDTQY
TRBJ1-1,-,TRBV30,AWSVPEGRANTEAF
TRBJ1-4,-,TRBV7-9,ASSLDSPLEKLF
TRBJ2-1,-,TRBV29-1,SVEFARGTRYNEQF
TRBJ2-1,-,TRBV13,ASGRENSYNEQF
TRBJ2-1,TRBD2,TRBV29-1,SVLGLVYNEQF
TRBJ1-2,-,TRBV6-5,ASSYSTFYGYT
TRBJ2-1,TRBD1,TRBV27,ASSLLMGQGYNEQF
TRBJ2-1,TRBD2,TRBV7-3,ASSSVHSGANNSGQF
TRBJ1-1,-,TRBV20-1,SAPGISNTEAF
TRBJ1-1,-,TRBV19,ASSIGGGRTEAF
TRBJ2-7,-,TRBV12-3/TRBV12-4,ASSFGGGYEQY
TRBJ1-2,-,TRBV2,ASSEGQGPYGYT
TRBJ1-2,-,TRBV27,ASRGQDYGYT
TRBJ2-1,-,TRBV9,ASSVVGGVYNEQF
TRBJ1-1,-,TRBV30,AWKNGGGTEAF
TRBJ1-5,-,TRBV24-1,ATSLGGNQPQH
TRBJ1-5,TRBD1,TRBV25-1,ASMGGDRGLY
TRBJ2-7,-,TRBV29-1,SARIAGRRRYEQY
TRBJ1-2,-,TRBV27,ASSRGGGDGYT
TRBJ2-1,-,TRBV19,ASRWGEGYNEQF
TRBJ2-1,TRBD2,TRBV4-2,ASSQALAGGNYNEQF
TRBJ2-7,TRBD2,TRBV5-6,ASSSLAKGIYEQY
TRBJ1-1,-,TRBV2,ASDGNEAF
TRBJ2-5,TRBD1,TRBV7-9,ASSKTWDSQETQY
TRBJ2-7,TRBD2,TRBV7-9,ASARGGRIYEQY
TRBJ1-2,TRBD1,TRBV7-9,ASSLQGADGYT
TRBJ2-7,TRBD1,TRBV9,ASSLGQGGPAYEQY
TRBJ1-2,TRBD1,TRBV27,ASGRQGLPNYGYT
TRBJ2-3,-,TRBV9,ASSVNSPGTQY
TRBJ1-2,-,TRBV7-2,ASSFPGGAHGYT
TRBJ1-2,-,TRBV9,ASTEVLYGYT
TRBJ2-3,TRBD2,TRBV24-1,ATSDLPSGPNNLADTQY
TRBJ2-7,-,TRBV27,ASSPPTWGGAGEQY
TRBJ2-5,TRBD2,TRBV9,ASSVRREGPRETQY
TRBJ2-5,TRBD2,TRBV4-1,ASSQPGRADETQY
TRBJ1-2,-,TRBV29-1,SVVRTENYGYT